Each of the 23 T cell receptor beta chains below was sequenced from the same sample in a study of CD8 T cells in Susac syndrome. Random-hexamer reverse transcription was applied to about 0.5 to 1 ug RNA. TCRdb reprocessed the immunoSEQ multiplex PCR reads via MiXCR and lists one record per CDR3 protein. The sample has roughly 150,000 distinct CDR3 sequences, around 95% seen once; the top ten hold 0.16%. The sequenced material came from CD4+ T cells from PBMCs. The origin of the receptors is a human donor with Susac syndrome.

The genes are TRBV3-1 and TRBJ1-6; TRBD1 matches at 9 bases. CDR1 and CDR2 from the germline V gene are LGHDT and YNNKEL (reference sequence). V lost 7 bases, J lost 6 bases, and 4 bases stayed unmatched. The CDR3 loop spans 14 amino acids. CDR3 DNA sequence: TGTGCCAGCAACAAACAGGGGGCTAATTCACCCCTCCACTTT. This encodes CASNKQGANSPLHF.

This sequence joins TRBV20-1 and TRBJ1-1, with D uncertain. CDR1 and CDR2 from the germline V gene are DFQATT and SNEGSKA (reference sequence). This CDR3 comprises 14 residues. The V and J ends lost 4 bases and 0 bases respectively, with 12 bases between them. The CDR3 bases are TGCAGTGCTAAAGGGAAGAGGATGAACACTGAAGCTTTCTTT. Translated: CSAKGKRMNTEAFF.

Here the CDR3 DNA reads TGTGCCAGCAGATCCGGGGCTAGCGCCACTTCCACAGATACGCAGTATTTT. Protein product: CASRSGASATSTDTQYF. The chain recombines TRBV7-2 with TRBJ2-3; D might be TRBD2 (6 bases). This CDR3 has 17 residues. V dropped 6 bases and J dropped 2 bases, with 21 bases sitting between them. Germline assignment: CDR1 SGHTA and CDR2 FQGNSA.

The rearrangement joins TRBV20-1 to TRBJ1-1, with a possible D match to TRBD1 (5 bases). The CDR3 runs to 11 residues. Germline loops: CDR1 DFQATT, CDR2 SNEGSKA (reference sequence). Trimming removed 3 bases from V and 11 bases from J, with 13 bases in between. In DNA form, the CDR3 reads TGCAGTGCTAGGGACACCCTTGGGGCTTTCTTT. The encoded protein is CSARDTLGAFF.

V gene TRBV4-1 combines with J gene TRBJ2-5, with D uncertain. This CDR3 has 13 residues. Looked up from germline, CDR1 is MGHRA and CDR2 is YSYEKL. V lost 3 bases and J lost 0, with 5 bases in between. The CDR3 sequence: CASSHPNQETQYF. CDR3 sequence (DNA): TGCGCCAGCAGCCACCCCAACCAAGAGACCCAGTACTTC.

This chain uses TRBV20-1 with TRBJ2-5, with no clear D. V lost 1 base to trimming and J lost 3 bases, with 9 bases between them. The CDR3 runs to 13 residues. In germline, CDR1 is DFQATT, CDR2 SNEGSKA (reference sequence). Written as DNA, the CDR3 is TGCAGTGCTAGAGCTCTTGGAGAAGAGACCCAGTACTTC. Its protein product is CSARALGEETQYF.

The CDR3 nucleotides read TGTGCCAGCAGCCCCTGGACAGGGGGAGGTGAGCAGTACTTC. As protein: CASSPWTGGGEQYF. The rearrangement joins TRBV11-2 to TRBJ2-7, with 10 bases fitting TRBD1. Germline V gene lookup returns CDR1 SGHAT and CDR2 FQNNGV. V lost 5 bases and J lost 7; bases outside the gene matches: 8. The CDR3 length is 14 residues.

The chain is built from TRBV18 and TRBJ2-3; TRBD1 is a possible D gene (6 bases). There are 16 residues in the CDR3. V was cut by 3 bases and J by 1 base, with 14 bases left in between. Germline loops: CDR1 KGHSH, CDR2 LQKENI. The CDR3 DNA sequence: TGTGCCAGCTCACCTTTGGGGACACCCCGCACAGATACGCAGTATTTT. Protein: CASSPLGTPRTDTQYF.

The chain couples TRBV4-1 to TRBJ1-2; 9 bases fit TRBD1. V dropped 4 bases and J dropped 7; count of bases not matched to a gene: 7. CDR3 length: 14 residues. Germline V gene data show CDR1 as MGHRA and CDR2 as YSYEKL. As DNA, the CDR3 is TGCGCCAGCAGCCCGAGGACAGGGGTTAGTGGCTACACCTTC. Protein: CASSPRTGVSGYTF.

This clonotype appeared once. The rearrangement links TRBV2 to TRBJ1-1; 7 nucleotides align to TRBD1. The CDR3 loop spans 13 amino acids. Trimming at V came to 4 bases and at J to 4 bases, leaving 3 bases not matched to a gene. Germline lookup yields CDR1 SNHLY and CDR2 FYNNEI. CDR3 coding DNA: TGTGCCAGCAGTGCCGGACAGGCCACTGAAGCTTTCTTT. Translation: CASSAGQATEAFF.

This chain links TRBV12-3 or TRBV12-4 with TRBJ2-7, with D tentatively TRBD1 (6 bases). With 5 bases removed from V and 5 bases from J, the gap between germline ends came to 10 bases. This CDR3 has 12 amino acids. DNA of the CDR3: TGTGCCAGCAGTCTCAGGGGAGACGAGCAGTACTTC. It is translated as CASSLRGDEQYF.

J is TRBJ1-4 and V is TRBV4-3; D unclear. Per germline, CDR1 LGHNA and CDR2 YSLEER. Trimming took 0 bases from V and 0 from J, leaving 5 bases between them. The CDR3 is 15 amino acids. CDR3 DNA: TGCGCCAGCAGCCAAGAAGTTGCAACTAATGAAAAACTGTTTTTT. Encoded protein: CASSQEVATNEKLFF.

V gene TRBV29-1 combines with J gene TRBJ1-4; D is ambiguous. Per the germline V gene, CDR1 is SQVTM and CDR2 is ANQGSEA. The CDR3 consists of 15 residues. Trimming left V 8 bases short and J 0 bases short, with 16 bases between. The DNA of the CDR3 is TGCAGCCCGGGTGTGTGCCTTCCAACTAATGAAAAACTGTTTTTT. Translation gives CSPGVCLPTNEKLFF.

The chain has TRBV20-1 and TRBJ1-6; a possible D gene is TRBD1 (6 bases). The germline gives CDR1 DFQATT, CDR2 SNEGSKA (reference sequence). The CDR3 covers 13 residues. Trimming stripped 5 bases from V and 8 bases from J, with 13 bases between. CDR3 region: CSAYPPGDSPLHF. CDR3 sequence (DNA): TGCAGTGCTTACCCCCCAGGGGATTCACCCCTCCACTTT.

This chain connects TRBV13 to TRBJ2-3; 11 bases are shared with TRBD2. V dropped 5 bases and J dropped 5; count of bases not matched to a gene: 6. Germline assignment: CDR1 PRHDT and CDR2 FYEKMQ (reference sequence). The CDR3 covers 15 residues. The CDR3 sequence is CASSRGLAGGDTQYF. CDR3 in DNA: TGTGCCAGCAGCCGCGGGCTAGCGGGGGGAGATACGCAGTATTTT. Drawing the rest from reference TRBV13 and TRBJ2-3, the complete variable domain is AAGVIQSPRHLIKEKRETATLKCYPIPRHDTVYWYQQGPGQDPQFLISFYEKMQSDKGSIPDRFSAQQFSDYHSELNMSSLELGDSALYFCASSRGLAGGDTQYFGPGTRLTVL.

The chain recombines TRBV27 with TRBJ1-2, with 9 bases lining up with TRBD1. V shed 5 bases and J 6 bases; nucleotides not matched to a gene: 13. Germline CDR1 and CDR2: MNHEY and SMNVEV (reference sequence). The CDR3 contains 16 residues. The CDR3 spells CASSPISRGQGNGYTF. In nucleotides, the CDR3 is TGTGCCAGCAGTCCCATCTCACGGGGACAGGGAAATGGCTACACCTTC.

The V and J genes are TRBV3-1 and TRBJ1-2; no reliable D call. Trimming took 1 base from V and 8 from J, leaving 11 bases between them. CDR1 is LGHDT, CDR2 YNNKEL, per germline (reference sequence). This CDR3 contains 13 residues. The CDR3 here is CASSQAGVYGYTF. In nucleotides, the CDR3 is TGTGCCAGCAGCCAAGCCGGGGTGTACGGCTACACCTTC.

This chain connects TRBV20-1 to TRBJ1-5, with a tentative D call TRBD1 (6 bases). Trimming pared 6 bases from V and 4 bases from J, leaving 16 bases between. CDR1 DFQATT and CDR2 SNEGSKA come from the germline V gene (reference sequence). The CDR3 covers 14 residues. The CDR3 DNA reads as TGCAGTGCCAAAACCTCCCAGGGGAATCAGCCCCAGCATTTT. It is translated as CSAKTSQGNQPQHF.

The rearrangement links TRBV29-1 to TRBJ1-1; weak D call: TRBD1 (6 bases). V lost 4 bases to trimming and J lost 6 bases, with 12 bases between them. Germline CDR1 reads SQVTM; CDR2 reads ANQGSEA. This CDR3 is built from 12 residues. The CDR3 reads CSVVGATSEAFF. CDR3 DNA: TGCAGCGTTGTGGGGGCGACGTCTGAAGCTTTCTTT. Together with reference TRBV29-1 and TRBJ1-1, the CDR3 gives the full variable domain: SAVISQKPSRDICQRGTSLTIQCQVDSQVTMMFWYRQQPGQSLTLIATANQGSEATYESGFVIDKFPISRPNLTFSTLTVSNMSPEDSSIYLCSVVGATSEAFFGQGTRLTVV.

The chain joins TRBV9 to TRBJ2-1; D is perhaps TRBD2 (6 bases). The germline V and J ends were trimmed by 4 bases and 3 bases, with 17 bases remaining between them. This CDR3 spans 16 amino acids. CDR1 and CDR2 (germline): SGDLS, YYNGEE. CDR3 loop: CASSRRTGVFYNEQFF. In DNA form, the CDR3 reads TGTGCCAGCAGCCGTAGGACGGGGGTTTTCTACAATGAGCAGTTCTTC.

The chain links TRBV5-4 to TRBJ1-2, with D uncertain. V shed 2 bases and J shed 4 bases, with 9 bases lying between them. CDR1 is SGHNT, CDR2 YYREEE, per germline (reference sequence). The CDR3 has 13 amino acids. The CDR3 loop reads CASSLERTYGYTF. CDR3 coding DNA: TGTGCCAGCAGCTTAGAACGGACCTATGGCTACACCTTC.

J is TRBJ2-1 and V is TRBV5-4; possible D gene TRBD1, 5 bases. CDR3 length: 14 amino acids. CDR1 and CDR2 from the germline V gene are SGHNT and YYREEE (reference sequence). The germline V and J ends were trimmed by 4 bases and 7 bases, with 15 bases remaining between them. The CDR3 sequence is CASSPRTSLNEQFF. In DNA, the CDR3 is TGTGCCAGCAGCCCCCGGACAAGTTTAAATGAGCAGTTCTTC.

This clonotype was observed once. The chain has TRBV30 and TRBJ2-7; no clear D gene. Trimming stripped 2 bases from V and 0 bases from J, with 14 bases between. Germline V gene data show CDR1 as GTSNPN and CDR2 as SVGIG (reference sequence). The CDR3 is 15 amino acids. The CDR3 DNA follows: TGTGCCTGGAGTAACCGGACCCAAGGCTCCTACGAGCAGTACTTC. Its translation is CAWSNRTQGSYEQYF. The full variable domain, with the rest looked up from reference TRBV30 and TRBJ2-7, is SQTIHQWPATLVQPVGSPLSLECTVEGTSNPNLYWYRQAAGRGLQLLFYSVGIGQISSEVPQNLSASRPQDRQFILSSKKLLLSDSGFYLCAWSNRTQGSYEQYFGPGTRLTVT.